The 18 T cell receptor beta chains listed next were all sequenced from one sample in a study of tumor-infiltrating lymphocytes in primary liver carcinoma. From 450 to 600 ng total RNA, TCR beta cDNA was generated with a primer in the constant region. Each TCR beta library was derived from three nested multiplex PCR rounds that employed slightly modified ARM-PCR. TRBV1-TRBV30 forward and Cbeta reverse primers drove the first two approximately 10-cycle rounds. TCRdb called the multiplex PCR reads again in MiXCR, with one record for every CDR3 protein. The repertoire holds a few hundred thousand distinct CDR3 sequences, roughly 60% seen once, with approximately 17% in the top ten. Germline DNA was also extracted, and blood RNA derived from unsorted whole blood. The sample was peripheral blood. The source of these receptors is a woman aged 25-40 years with primary liver carcinoma and hepatitis B virus infection.

This clonotype has only a few counts. CDR3 nucleotide sequence: TGTGCCAGCAGAACTCCCGGGAATTTCTACGAGCAGTACTTC. Its protein product is CASRTPGNFYEQYF. The genes are TRBV6-5 and TRBJ2-7; D is possibly TRBD2 (5 bases). Germline assignment: CDR1 MNHEY and CDR2 SVGAGI. The ends were cut back, 6 bases at V and 3 bases at J, with 15 bases in the middle. This CDR3 is 14 amino acids long.

This clonotype was detected once. This chain joins TRBV14 and TRBJ2-7; a weak D match, TRBD1 (5 bases). CDR1 and CDR2 from the germline V gene are SGHDN and FVKESK. The CDR3 covers 12 residues. V lost 4 bases to trimming and J lost 4 bases, with 8 bases between them. The CDR3 loop reads CASSRQRYEQYF. CDR3 sequence (DNA): TGTGCCAGCAGCCGACAGCGATACGAGCAGTACTTC. Complete variable domain (other parts from reference TRBV14 and TRBJ2-7): EAGVTQFPSHSVIEKGQTVTLRCDPISGHDNLYWYRRVMGKEIKFLLHFVKESKQDESGMPNNRFLAERTGGTYSTLKVQPAELEDSGVYFCASSRQRYEQYFGPGTRLTVT.

Details on this clonotype: At one end the junction does not follow the germline gene, possibly because of a read error. This chain links TRBV11-2 with TRBJ2-2; a weak D match, TRBD2 (5 bases). Germline CDR1 is SGHAT and CDR2 is FQNNGV. The CDR3 is 15 amino acids. Written as DNA, the CDR3 is TGTGCCAGCTGCTTAGGCATCGGGTACACCGGGGAGCTGTTATTT. It translates to CASCLGIGYTGELLF.

Note on this clonotype: One junction end does not reproduce the germline sequence, and a read error may be involved. This rearrangement joins TRBV6-1 to TRBJ2-1, with 8 bases fitting TRBD2. Germline V gene lookup returns CDR1 MNHNS and CDR2 SASEGT. CDR3 length equals 15 residues. The CDR3 bases are TGTGCCAGCAGTGTCAAGAGCGGGGGCTACAATGAGCTGTTCTTC. This sequence encodes CASSVKSGGYNELFF.

As to this clonotype: Possible read error: a much larger clone is one base away. This chain links TRBV4-2 with TRBJ2-5, with a weak D call TRBD2 (5 bases). Trimming cost V 0 bases and J 4 bases, with 12 bases left between them. The CDR3 length is 15 residues. The germline V gene encodes CDR1 LGHNA and CDR2 YNFKEQ. The CDR3 spells CASSQDRGNLETQYF. The CDR3 nucleotides are TGTGCCAGCAGCCAAGATCGAGGGAACCTAGAGACCCAGTACTTC.

Regarding this clonotype: An end of the junction does not agree with germline; a read error may underlie this. The J gene is TRBJ2-5, the V gene TRBV6-5, with 11 bases lining up with TRBD1. The CDR3 has 15 amino acids. Per the germline V gene, CDR1 is MNHEY and CDR2 is SVGAGI. This CDR3 reads CASSRDRGGQETHYF. The CDR3 DNA reads as TGTGCCAGCAGCCGGGACAGGGGGGGCCAAGAGACCCACTACTTC.

The CDR3 sequence is CASMGLGQYNEQFF. CDR3 coding DNA: TGTGCCAGCATGGGCCTAGGGCAATACAATGAGCAGTTCTTC. The chain has TRBV6-5 and TRBJ2-1; D gene unclear. The germline CDR1 and CDR2 sequences are MNHEY and SVGAGI. CDR3 length: 14 residues. Trimming left V 7 bases short and J 4 bases short, with 14 bases between.

The chain joins TRBV7-9 to TRBJ2-1; possibly TRBD2 for D (5 bases). CDR1 and CDR2 (germline): SEHNR, FQNEAQ (reference sequence). The V gene lost 5 bases and the J gene lost 2 bases, with 10 bases spanning the gap. The CDR3 runs 14 residues. The CDR3 nucleotides read TGTGCCAGCAGCACGAGCGGTACCTACAATGAGCAGTTCTTC. Translation: CASSTSGTYNEQFF.

As for this clonotype: Just one base apart from a much larger clone, this may be a read error. The chain carries TRBV13 and TRBJ1-1; tentative D call: TRBD1 (5 bases). There are 11 residues in the CDR3. With 10 bases removed from V and 8 bases from J, the gap between germline ends came to 14 bases. Germline V gene lookup returns CDR1 PRHDT and CDR2 FYEKMQ (reference sequence). In nucleotides, the CDR3 is TGTGCCAACCACCAGAAGGGGGAAGCTTTCTTT. It is translated as CANHQKGEAFF.

A word on this clonotype: It may be a read error: a sequence one base away is much more abundant. V gene TRBV12-3 or TRBV12-4 combines with J gene TRBJ1-2; D is perhaps TRBD1 (5 bases). The CDR3 totals 12 residues. In DNA, the CDR3 is TGTGCCAGCAGCCAAGAGGGGTTTGGCCACACCTTC. Translated: CASSQEGFGHTF.

Note on this clonotype: Germline is not matched at one junction end, which may reflect a read error. V is TRBV7-7 and J is TRBJ1-1, with TRBD1 as a possible D gene (5 bases). Germline V gives CDR1 SSHAT, CDR2 FNYEAQ (reference sequence). CDR3 length equals 14 residues. The CDR3 loop is CASSATRGNTEAFF. The CDR3 bases are TGTGCTAGCAGCGCTACTAGGGGTAACACTGAAGCTTTCTTT.

The chain recombines TRBV5-6 with TRBJ2-7; D is perhaps TRBD2 (5 bases). The CDR3 runs 11 residues. V was trimmed by 2 bases and J by 9 bases, leaving 9 bases between them. CDR1 is SGHDT, CDR2 YYEEEE, per germline. CDR3: CASSLLGVQYF. In nucleotides, the CDR3 is TGTGCCAGCAGCTTACTAGGAGTGCAGTACTTC.

This clonotype appeared many times. V and J are TRBV6-5 and TRBJ2-2, with D perhaps TRBD1 (6 bases). CDR1 and CDR2 from the germline V gene are MNHEY and SVGAGI. This CDR3 region has 17 residues. Between the trimmed V and J ends, which lost 3 bases and 1 base, there was a span of 15 bases. The CDR3 DNA is TGTGCCAGCAGTTATAATTCAGCCAGGGGGAACACCGGGGAGCTGTTTTTT. This translates into CASSYNSARGNTGELFF.

A note on this clonotype: One end of the junction is discordant with germline, which a read error may explain. The V call is TRBV10-1, the J call TRBJ2-1; 9 bases align to TRBD2. Germline CDR1 reads WNHNN; CDR2 reads SYGVQD (reference sequence). This CDR3 has 14 residues. CDR3 region: CASSALLTSGEQLF. DNA of the CDR3: TGCGCCAGCAGTGCCCTTTTGACTAGCGGTGAGCAGCTCTTC.

This clonotype is a singleton in its sample. This may stem from a read error, because a much larger clone lies one nucleotide away. V gene TRBV10-3 combines with J gene TRBJ2-5; D unresolved. From germline, CDR1 is ENHRY and CDR2 SYGVKD. The CDR3 sequence is 13 residues long. Between the trimmed V and J ends, which lost 10 bases and 2 bases, there was a span of 14 bases. The CDR3 DNA reads TGTGCCACCCTTGGAGACACTCAAGAGACCCAGTACTTC. Residues: CATLGDTQETQYF.

J is TRBJ2-7 and V is TRBV6-6; 7 positions agree with TRBD2. The junction had 4 bases not matched to a gene; V was cut back by 2 bases and J by 6 bases. CDR1 and CDR2 from the germline V gene are MNHNY and SVGAGI (reference sequence). This CDR3 has 13 residues. The CDR3 loop reads CASSYKTGGEQYF. DNA of the CDR3: TGTGCCAGCAGTTACAAAACGGGAGGCGAGCAGTACTTC.

As concerns this clonotype: Its ends do not fully match the called genes, so a read error is possible. The chain uses TRBV6-5 and TRBJ1-5; no reliable D call. Germline V gene data show CDR1 as MNHEY and CDR2 as SVGAGI. This CDR3 comprises 15 residues. The CDR3 protein is CANSYSYRGNQPQHF. DNA of the CDR3: TGTGCCAACAGTTACTCGTATAGGGGCAATCAGCCCCAGCATTTT.

With respect to this clonotype: One end of the junction does not line up with germline, which may come from a read error. This chain joins TRBV6-1 and TRBJ2-5, with 8 bases aligning to TRBD2. Germline CDR1 and CDR2: MNHNS and SASEGT. This CDR3 is 15 amino acids long. The CDR3, as DNA: TGTGCCAGCAGCGAGGGACTAGTCTTAAAAGAGATCCAGTACTTC. It codes for CASSEGLVLKEIQYF.